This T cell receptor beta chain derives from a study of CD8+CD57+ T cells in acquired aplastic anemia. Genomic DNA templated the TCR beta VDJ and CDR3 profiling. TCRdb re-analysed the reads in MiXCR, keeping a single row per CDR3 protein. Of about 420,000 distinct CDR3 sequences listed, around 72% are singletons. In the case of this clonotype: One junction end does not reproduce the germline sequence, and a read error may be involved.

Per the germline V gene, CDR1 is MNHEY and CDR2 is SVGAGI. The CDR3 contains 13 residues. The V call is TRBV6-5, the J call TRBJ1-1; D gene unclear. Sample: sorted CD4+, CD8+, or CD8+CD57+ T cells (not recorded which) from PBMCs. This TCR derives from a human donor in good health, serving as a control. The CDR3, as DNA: TGTGCCATCAGTGCAGCCGGTGGGACTGAAGCTTTCTTT. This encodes CAISAAGGTEAFF.